Sequencing of this TCR beta chain was carried out in a study of blood T cells in healthy people across ages (dated by TCRdb to the mid-2010s). In terms of the full investigation: In model experiments, roughly one uniquely barcoded TCR beta cDNA molecule per two T cells was captured by template switching. The donors were divided into four age groups: young (average around 16 years), middle-aged (roughly 42), aged (about 56) and long-lived (roughly 82). The study analyzed two additional independent replicas of 1 million unique cDNA reads from the same blood draw for two donors, one aged 18 to 29 and one aged 80 or older. Donors of different ages were randomly distributed across sequencing lanes to avoid experimental bias. To track age-related changes in TCR beta repertoire diversity, the study relied on deep sequencing normalized with unique cDNA molecular identifiers. General conclusions and limits of the study: Donor CMV infection status was unknown, potentially confounding age-related changes in expanded clonotypes. There was a strong correlation between observed TCR beta diversity and the percentage of naive T cells measured by flow cytometry. Since profiling was done on bulk unsorted PBMCs, naive and antigen-experienced compartments could not be conclusively compared. Estimates of total diversity based on one million sequenced T cells were considered lower bounds and underestimates. Compared with the aged group, the long-lived group had more naive CD4+ T cells, fewer expanded clones and increased TCR diversity, a pattern suggesting age selection. As age increased, observed TCR beta diversity per million T cells dropped in a roughly linear way, and a significant reduction was already evident by age 40.

Spanning cysteine to phenylalanine, the CDR3 consists of 15 amino acids. Just CDR3 DNA is preserved here, 45 bases in frame from base 1. Taken from the germline V gene, the CDR1 and CDR2 loops are SGHAT and FQNNGV. Donors were about 36 systemically healthy Caucasian individuals from Russia aged roughly 6 to 95 years. Approximately 9.3 milliliters of peripheral blood were collected from each donor into EDTA-treated Vacutainer tubes. Ficoll-Paque density-gradient centrifugation was used to isolate PBMCs, with at least 6.5 million per sample. Total RNA was extracted from PBMCs with Trizol reagent, with at least 6 micrograms obtained per sample. The percentages of naive CD45RAhigh/CD27high T cells were determined by flow cytometry on a PBMC aliquot from every donor. Library construction relied on 5' RACE. The sample was run on an Illumina HiSeq 2500. The second PCR ran for about 7 to 11 cycles and used a J-beta primer mix along with a sample-barcoded 5' primer. A template-switch 5' adaptor carrying 12 random nucleotides introduced a unique molecular identifier onto each TCR beta cDNA molecule. At least 3 million CDR3-containing paired-end reads were obtained from each sample. First-strand cDNA was synthesized from all RNA with the Mint cDNA synthesis kit, primed by a TRBC-specific oligonucleotide. After uracil-DNA glycosylase treatment, a first 18-cycle PCR used universal primers M1SS and BC2_uni_R on all cDNA. Processing in the source paper ran as follows. For normalization, 1 million high-quality reads, each with a distinct molecular identifier, were randomly selected from each sample. Reads with shared molecular identifiers were discarded instead of being binned into consensus sequences. MiTCR, run with a Q25 quality threshold and the strictest error-elimination algorithm, handled CDR3 identification, clonotype clustering and error correction. A nonparametric unseen species model with Euler transformation was used to estimate a lower bound on total TCR beta diversity. Using fastp at Q25 and MiXCR, TCRdb reprocessed the public reads and kept productive beta chains. Entries are consolidated by CDR3 protein sequence, retaining the most common genes and DNA. TCRdb's processing, not the authors', yielded these V and J calls. For this sample there are about 970,000 distinct CDR3 sequences; about 51% appear just once. The ten largest clones represent about a fifth of the sample.

Of note for this clonotype: Its specific antigen is unknown. Base qualities are not at hand, and no much larger clone is one base apart.

The receptor chain draws on TRBV11-2 and TRBJ2-5; the D gene may be TRBD1 or TRBD2, since each aligns over 7 bases. The DNA end favors TRBJ2-7, so the J call may be wrong. The TCR comes from a woman aged 60-75 years in good health. Specimen: blood. This receptor carries the CDR3 CASSLAPGGAYEQYF. The DNA is TGTGCCAGCAGCTTAGCCCCAGGGGGGGCCTACGAGCAGTACTTC.